This paragraph covers one T cell receptor beta chain sequence. The antigen is unknown. Following a re-call of the 5' RACE reads, TCRdb has one entry per CDR3 protein and lacks DNA. This table lists about 380,000 distinct CDR3 sequences. Germline V gene lookup returns CDR1 LGHNA and CDR2 YSLEER. The CDR3 length is 17 residues. This specimen belongs to a study of monozygotic twins with inflammatory bowel disease. Study observations and caveats: Fewer shared clonotypes with others were found in IBD patients than in healthy twins, especially with disease activity.

Sequencing was carried out using blood. This chain uses TRBV4-3 with TRBJ1-3. The clonotype comes from a human donor with ulcerative colitis or Crohn's disease, or a healthy co-twin of an affected twin (not recorded which). This CDR3 reads CASSQDLKSYSGNTIYF.